This T cell receptor (beta chain) is from a study of blood T cell repertoires in COVID-19. Across the study: The United States, Italy and Spain provided the acute and convalescent COVID-19 samples.

The repertoire was sequenced with immunoSEQ multiplex PCR; TCRdb's copy has only in-frame clones and lacks some. The table lists more than 250,000 clones, approximately 82% of them singletons, with 0.95% to 1.5% in the top ten. The CDR3 loop spans 14 amino acids. Looked up from germline, CDR1 is MNHEY and CDR2 is SMNVEV (reference sequence). The junction had 6 bases not matched to a gene; V was cut back by 6 bases and J by 4 bases. Sequencing was done on a sample of peripheral blood. The receptor was isolated from a woman aged 45-65 years with acute or convalescent COVID-19. V is TRBV27 and J is TRBJ2-7, with 10 bases identical to TRBD1. CDR3 protein: CASRTGGAGYEQYF. Here the CDR3 DNA reads TGTGCCAGCAGGACAGGGGGCGCAGGGTACGAGCAGTACTTC.